This record covers a single TCR beta chain. The CDR3 sequence is 15 residues long. V lost 6 bases and J lost 0; bases outside the gene matches: 3. The V gene's germline CDR1 is MNHEY and CDR2 SVGEGT. The authors' processing: How many nucleated cells were present was estimated from reference gene primer amplification. Here immunoSEQ multiplex PCR was the method, and the copy in TCRdb shows in-frame clones only, minus some. V and J calls and clone size are as listed in that table; D and trimming were resolved from the DNA. Here the sample spans about 93,000 clones, about nine tenths being singletons. This entry is derived from a study of blood T cell repertoires in COVID-19. Study-level background: The United States, Italy and Spain provided the acute and convalescent COVID-19 samples. Sources were T cells, B-cell-depleted T cells, or PBMCs; the material itself was cDNA or gDNA.

The gene calls are TRBV6-2 or TRBV6-3 and TRBJ2-1; 9 nucleotides align to TRBD2. Sample: peripheral blood. The clonotype comes from a human donor with active COVID-19. The donor label of this sample is uncertain. The CDR3 DNA sequence: TGTGCCAGCAGCCGTAGCGGGGGCTCCTACAATGAGCAGTTCTTC. As protein: CASSRSGGSYNEQFF.